This T cell receptor (beta chain) derives from a study of blood T cells in healthy people across ages. Only a few counts were recorded for this clonotype. The antigen is undetermined. The CDR3 is made up of 15 amino acids. CDR1 and CDR2 (germline): ENHRY, SYGVKD. V shed 11 bases, J shed 6 bases, and the junction held 11 bases outside the gene matches. A second 7 to 11 cycle PCR used barcoded and J-beta primers. The template-switch adaptor, which had 12 random nucleotides, put a tag on each cDNA molecule. Each CDR3 protein gets one entry after TCRdb re-called the 5' RACE reads with MiXCR. This table holds some 1.6 million distinct CDR3 sequences, about 32% found once. Individuals who donated were healthy Caucasians from Russia aged roughly 6 to 90. Each sample yielded at least 5 micrograms of PBMC total RNA. Whole-study findings and limits: In the absence of known donor CMV status, changes in expanded clonotypes were possibly confounded.

The chain links TRBV10-3 to TRBJ2-1; 12 bases map to TRBD1. The receptor was isolated from a woman in her twenties or thirties in good health. The sample comprised blood. The CDR3 sequence is CASGSQGQGANEQFF. CDR3 bases: TGTGCCTCCGGCTCCCAGGGACAGGGGGCCAATGAGCAGTTCTTC.